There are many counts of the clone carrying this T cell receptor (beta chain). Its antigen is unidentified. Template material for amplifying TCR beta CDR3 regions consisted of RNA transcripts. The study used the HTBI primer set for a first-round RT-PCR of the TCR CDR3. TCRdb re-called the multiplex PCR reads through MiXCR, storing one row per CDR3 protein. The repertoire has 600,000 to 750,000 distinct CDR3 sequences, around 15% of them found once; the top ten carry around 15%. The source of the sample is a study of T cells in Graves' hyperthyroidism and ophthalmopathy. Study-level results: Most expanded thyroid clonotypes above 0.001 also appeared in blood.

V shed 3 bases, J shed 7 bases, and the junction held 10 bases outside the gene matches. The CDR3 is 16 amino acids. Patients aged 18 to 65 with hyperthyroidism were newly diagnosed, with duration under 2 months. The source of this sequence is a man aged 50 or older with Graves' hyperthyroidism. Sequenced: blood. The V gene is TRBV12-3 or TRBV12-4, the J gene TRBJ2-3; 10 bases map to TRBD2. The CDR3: CASSFRLAGDRNTQYF. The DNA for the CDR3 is TGTGCCAGCAGTTTTCGCCTAGCGGGAGATAGAAATACGCAGTATTTT.